One and the same sample provided the 7 T cell receptor beta chains below, sequenced in a study of blood T cells in healthy people across ages (dated by TCRdb to the mid-2010s). Preparation of the library involved 5' RACE. TCRdb records Illumina HiSeq 2500 as the sequencer. A second PCR of about 7 to 12 cycles was performed with a sample-barcoded 5' primer and a J-beta primer mix. TCRdb reworked the public reads: Q25 trimming with fastp, MiXCR clone assembly, productive beta chains retained. Rows with a matching CDR3 protein are joined into one entry that keeps the most common DNA and genes. The sample profile shows hundreds of thousands of distinct CDR3 sequences; roughly half of them were found once. The biggest ten clones account for 13% of the sample. Sequenced material: blood. The receptor source for this set is a woman aged 80 or older in good health.

Only a few counts were recorded for this clonotype. CDR3 protein: CASTRLAGRYEQYF. CDR3 nucleotide sequence: TGTGCCAGCACCCGACTAGCGGGACGGTACGAGCAGTACTTC. This chain joins TRBV7-2 and TRBJ2-7, with 11 bases identical to TRBD2. The CDR3 has 14 residues. V was pared by 7 bases and J by 4 bases, with 6 bases of the junction left unmatched. Germline CDR1 is SGHTA and CDR2 is FQGNSA.

J is TRBJ1-1 and V is TRBV6-2 or TRBV6-3; D perhaps matches TRBD1 (6 bases). The CDR3 contains 11 residues. Trimming took off 8 bases at V and 11 bases at J, with 15 bases between the two ends. Germline CDR1 and CDR2: MNHEY and SVGEGT. The CDR3 here is CASYVTGTAFF. The CDR3 coding sequence is TGTGCCAGCTACGTTACAGGGACGGCTTTCTTT.

The gene calls are TRBV7-2 and TRBJ2-1; no clear D. In germline, CDR1 is SGHTA, CDR2 FQGNSA. Trimming shortened V by 0 bases and J by 4 bases, and 10 bases separated the two germline ends. This CDR3 is 15 amino acids long. The CDR3 nucleotides are TGTGCCAGCAGCTTAGCCGGCTTTAGGTACAATGAGCAGTTCTTC. This translates into CASSLAGFRYNEQFF.

The CDR3 region has the DNA TGTGCCAGCAGCCAAACACCCCAGGGGTCGGTCTACAATGAGCAGTTCTTC. Its translation: CASSQTPQGSVYNEQFF. The chain is built from TRBV3-1 and TRBJ2-1; D possibly corresponds to TRBD1 (6 bases). This CDR3 spans 17 amino acids. Trimming left V 2 bases short and J 3 bases short, with 17 bases between. Germline values: CDR1 LGHDT, CDR2 YNNKEL (reference sequence).

This clonotype came up a few times. The chain combines TRBV11-2 with TRBJ1-2; the D is unclear. This CDR3 region has 15 residues. The V end lost 0 bases, the J end lost 0 bases, and 8 bases lay between the germline ends. Germline V lookup: CDR1 SGHAT, CDR2 FQNNGV. CDR3 bases: TGTGCCAGCAGCTTAGATCGTACAGCTAACTATGGCTACACCTTC. The encoded protein is CASSLDRTANYGYTF.

The chain links TRBV4-2 to TRBJ2-7; D unresolved. The germline V gene has CDR1 LGHNA and CDR2 YNFKEQ. CDR3 length: 16 amino acids. The V end was cut by 0 bases, the J end by 0 bases, with 12 bases between. As DNA, the CDR3 is TGTGCCAGCAGCCAAGAATTCGCGGAGAGCTCCTACGAGCAGTACTTC. Protein: CASSQEFAESSYEQYF.

This clonotype was found many times. The chain has TRBV3-1 and TRBJ2-4; weak D call: TRBD1 (5 bases). The CDR3 sequence is 15 residues long. Germline CDR1 is LGHDT and CDR2 is YNNKEL (reference sequence). The V end was cut by 1 base, the J end by 4 bases, with 11 bases between. This CDR3 reads CASSQATARKNIQYF. The CDR3 DNA follows: TGTGCCAGCAGCCAAGCGACAGCTAGAAAAAACATTCAGTACTTC.